The 7 T cell receptor beta chains listed next were all sequenced from one sample in a study of OX40 agonist ivuxolimab in advanced cancers. Profiling relied on immunoSEQ multiplex PCR, and the TCRdb table lists in-frame clones only, not all of them. In the table there are some 71,000 clones, roughly 80% of which are singletons. Sample: CD4+ or CD8+ T cells sorted from blood, taken in a trial of the OX40 agonist ivuxolimab. These receptors all come from an adult with an advanced solid tumor such as melanoma, head and neck, liver or kidney cancer.

The sample holds a few counts of this clone. V gene TRBV19 combines with J gene TRBJ1-1; no firm D call. The V end was cut by 3 bases, the J end by 0 bases, with 11 bases between. Germline CDR1 reads LNHDA; CDR2 reads SQIVND (reference sequence). This CDR3 spans 15 amino acids. This CDR3 is CASSISPGVNTEAFF. The CDR3 DNA reads TGTGCCAGTAGTATTTCCCCAGGAGTGAACACTGAAGCTTTCTTT.

The V gene is TRBV11-3, the J gene TRBJ2-1; 9 nucleotides match TRBD1. The CDR3 covers 15 residues. Germline V gene data show CDR1 as SGHNT and CDR2 as YENEEA. The J segment lost 7 bases and the V segment lost 3 bases, leaving 7 bases of the junction unmatched. The DNA for the CDR3 is TGTGCCAGCAGCTTCCGGGACAGGGTTGGAAATGAGCAGTTCTTC. Its protein product is CASSFRDRVGNEQFF.

The chain has TRBV29-1 and TRBJ2-6; D not certain. This CDR3 contains 12 residues. Germline loops: CDR1 SQVTM, CDR2 ANQGSEA. The V end lost 6 bases, the J end lost 0 bases, and 3 bases lay between the germline ends. CDR3 loop: CSVVSGANVLTF. In nucleotides, the CDR3 is TGCAGCGTCGTCTCTGGGGCCAACGTCCTGACTTTC.

The chain links TRBV5-1 to TRBJ1-1; no clear D gene. This CDR3 contains 13 residues. Germline assignment: CDR1 SGHRS and CDR2 YFSETQ. Between the trimmed V and J ends, which lost 4 bases and 0 bases, there was a span of 7 bases. CDR3 sequence reads: CASSVALNTEAFF. In nucleotides, the CDR3 is TGCGCCAGCAGCGTAGCTCTGAACACTGAAGCTTTCTTT.

This chain links TRBV19 with TRBJ1-2; the match to TRBD1 covers 7 bases. The V gene end was trimmed by 1 base and the J gene end by 4 bases; junction bases not matched to a gene: 3. This CDR3 region has 14 residues. Germline CDR1 and CDR2: LNHDA and SQIVND (reference sequence). The CDR3 DNA reads as TGTGCCAGTAGTATAGGGACAGGAGGCTATGGCTACACCTTC. Translated: CASSIGTGGYGYTF.

The chain combines TRBV11-2 with TRBJ1-1; a possible D gene is TRBD1 (6 bases). This CDR3 spans 14 amino acids. V lost 5 bases and J 7 bases, leaving 17 bases between the germline ends. In germline, CDR1 is SGHAT, CDR2 FQNNGV. Written as DNA, the CDR3 is TGTGCCAGCAGCCCGAGGCCCAGGGGAGGTGAAGCTTTCTTT. Translating it yields CASSPRPRGGEAFF. The whole variable domain, filled in from reference TRBV11-2 and TRBJ1-1, reads EAGVAQSPRYKIIEKRQSVAFWCNPISGHATLYWYQQILGQGPKLLIQFQNNGVVDDSQLPKDRFSAERLKGVDSTLKIQPAKLEDSAVYLCASSPRPRGGEAFFGQGTRLTVV.

The rearrangement uses TRBV12-5 and TRBJ2-7, with D uncertain. V was clipped by 1 base and J by 7 bases, with 11 bases between them. The germline V gene has CDR1 LGHNT and CDR2 FRNRAP. This CDR3 contains 13 residues. This CDR3 is CASGLGRLGEQYF. The DNA of the CDR3 is TGTGCTAGTGGTTTGGGGAGACTTGGGGAGCAGTACTTC.